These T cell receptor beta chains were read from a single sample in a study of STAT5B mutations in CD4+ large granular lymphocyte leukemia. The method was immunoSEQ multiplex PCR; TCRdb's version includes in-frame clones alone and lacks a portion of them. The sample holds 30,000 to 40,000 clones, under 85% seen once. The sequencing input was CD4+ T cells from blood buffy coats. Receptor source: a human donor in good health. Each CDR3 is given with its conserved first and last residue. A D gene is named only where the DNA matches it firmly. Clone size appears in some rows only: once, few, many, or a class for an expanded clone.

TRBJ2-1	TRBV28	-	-	TGTGCCAGCAGAGATAGCGGCTCCTACAATGAGCAGTTCTTC	CASRDSGSYNEQFF
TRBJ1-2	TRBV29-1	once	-	TGCAGCGGTGTTCAAAATAACTATGGCTACACCTTC	CSGVQNNYGYTF
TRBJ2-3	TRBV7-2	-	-	TGTGCCAGCAGCTTAGACATGGGCACAGATACGCAGTATTTT	CASSLDMGTDTQYF
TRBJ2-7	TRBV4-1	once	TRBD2	TGCGCCAGCAGCCCCCTATCGGTAGCGGGAGGGAAAAACGAGCAGTACTTC	CASSPLSVAGGKNEQYF
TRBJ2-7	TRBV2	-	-	TGTGCCAGTACGCCGGCGGCCAGCTCCTACGAGCAGTACTTC	CASTPAASSYEQYF
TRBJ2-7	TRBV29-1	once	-	TGCAGCGTTGAATTTGGGGGCGGGCTTTACGAGCAGTACTTC	CSVEFGGGLYEQYF
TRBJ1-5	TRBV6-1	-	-	TGTGCCAGCAGCCACGACGCAATCAATCAGCCCCAGCATTTT	CASSHDAINQPQHF
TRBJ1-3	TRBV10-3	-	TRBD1	TGTGCCATCAGTGATTTCAGGACAGGGTTCTCTGGAAACACCATATATTTT	CAISDFRTGFSGNTIYF
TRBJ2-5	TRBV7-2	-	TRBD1	TGTGCCAGCAGCTTATGGGACAGCCGGGAGACCCAGTACTTC	CASSLWDSRETQYF
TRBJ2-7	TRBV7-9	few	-	TGTGCCAGCAGCTTAGACCAGGATTCTTGGGAGCAGTACTTC	CASSLDQDSWEQYF
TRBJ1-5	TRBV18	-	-	TGTGCCAGCAGCCGAGGGACCTCGGGCAATCAGCCCCAGCATTTT	CASSRGTSGNQPQHF
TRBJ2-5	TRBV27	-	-	TGTGCCAGCAGTTTACGGATCCCTTTGACCCAGTACTTC	CASSLRIPLTQYF
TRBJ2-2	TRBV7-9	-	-	TGTGCCAGCAGCTTAGTTCGGTTAGGGTATGCTGTCGAGGAGCTGTTTTTT	CASSLVRLGYAVEELFF
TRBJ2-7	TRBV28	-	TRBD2	TGTGCCAGCAGTCTCCTACAGACTAGCGGAGACGAGCAGTACTTC	CASSLLQTSGDEQYF
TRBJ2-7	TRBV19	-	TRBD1	TGTGCCAGTAGTATCGGACAGGGCTACGAGCAGTACTTC	CASSIGQGYEQYF
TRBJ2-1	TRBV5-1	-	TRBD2	TGCGCCAGCAGACAGGGACTAGCGGGGGGCAATGAGCAGTTCTTC	CASRQGLAGGNEQFF
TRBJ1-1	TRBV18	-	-	TGTGCCAGCTCACCTGGCGGGAACACTGAAGCTTTCTTT	CASSPGGNTEAFF
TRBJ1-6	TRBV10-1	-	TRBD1	TGCGCCAGCAATACAGGGGGTAAGGTAGGGTCCTATAATTCACCCCTCCACTTT	CASNTGGKVGSYNSPLHF
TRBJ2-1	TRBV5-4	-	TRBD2	TGTGCCAGCAGCCCGCAGACCGGCGGGGGCAATGAGCAGTTCTTC	CASSPQTGGGNEQFF
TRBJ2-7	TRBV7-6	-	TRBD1	TGTGCCAGCAGCTCCAAAGGGGGCCTAGGCATCTTGCAGTACTTC	CASSSKGGLGILQYF
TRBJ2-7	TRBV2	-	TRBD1	TGTGCCAGCAGTGAAGGGACAGGGGGCAACGAGCAGTACTTC	CASSEGTGGNEQYF
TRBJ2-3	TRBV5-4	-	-	TGTGCCAGCAGCTTGGTAGGCCACACAGATACGCAGTATTTT	CASSLVGHTDTQYF
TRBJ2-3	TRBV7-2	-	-	TGTGCCAGCAGGGCGGGTCCGGAGACAGATACGCAGTATTTT	CASRAGPETDTQYF
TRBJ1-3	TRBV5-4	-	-	TGTGCCAGCAGCGGAAACTCTGGAAACACCATATATTTT	CASSGNSGNTIYF
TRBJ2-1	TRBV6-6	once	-	TGTGCCAGCAGTTACTCGGTTACTGAGCAGTTCTTC	CASSYSVTEQFF
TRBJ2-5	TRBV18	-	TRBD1	TGTGCCAGCTCGCTGGGACAGTCACAAGAGACCCAGTACTTC	CASSLGQSQETQYF
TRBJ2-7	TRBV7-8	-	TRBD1	TGTGCCAGCAGCTCCTACAGGGGGCGAACCTACGAGCAGTACTTC	CASSSYRGRTYEQYF
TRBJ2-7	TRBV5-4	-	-	TGTGCCAGCAGCCAACACTCCGGTCTGAATTACGAGCAGTACTTC	CASSQHSGLNYEQYF
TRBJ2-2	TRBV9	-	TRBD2	TGTGCCAGCAGCGTAGGCGGGGGACCCCCGAACACCGGGGAGCTGTTTTTT	CASSVGGGPPNTGELFF
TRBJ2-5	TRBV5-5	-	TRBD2	TGTGCCAGCAGCTTATTTAGCGGGGGACAAGAGACCCAGTACTTC	CASSLFSGGQETQYF
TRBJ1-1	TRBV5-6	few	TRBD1	TGTGCCAGCAGCCTGATGGGACAGGCTTACAGGGGAGACACTGAAGCTTTCTTT	CASSLMGQAYRGDTEAFF
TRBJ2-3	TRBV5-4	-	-	TGTGCCAGCAGCTTGAAATTCAGGAGTCGCGGAACAGATACGCAGTATTTT	CASSLKFRSRGTDTQYF
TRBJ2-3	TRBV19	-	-	TGTGCCAGTAGTATCATTTCGGGCAGCACAGATACGCAGTATTTT	CASSIISGSTDTQYF
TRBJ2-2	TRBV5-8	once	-	TGTGCCAGCAGCTTGTCAGGTTACTACACCGGGGAGCTGTTTTTT	CASSLSGYYTGELFF
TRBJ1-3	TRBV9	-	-	TGTGCCAGCAGCGTATACGGGGCAATCTCTGGAAACACCATATATTTT	CASSVYGAISGNTIYF
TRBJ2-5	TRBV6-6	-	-	TGTGCCACCACCTCGAGGCAGACCCAGTACTTC	CATTSRQTQYF
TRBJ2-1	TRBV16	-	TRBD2	TGTGCCAGCAGCCTTTGGGAAGCGGGAGAGAATGAGCAGTTCTTC	CASSLWEAGENEQFF
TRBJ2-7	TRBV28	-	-	TGTGCCAGCAAGGGAGCGGGCGGCCTCTACGAGCAGTACTTC	CASKGAGGLYEQYF
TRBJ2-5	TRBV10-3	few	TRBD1	TGTGCCATCAGTGAAGGACAGGGTGGAGAGACCCAGTACTTC	CAISEGQGGETQYF
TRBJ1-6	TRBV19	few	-	TGTGCCAGTAGTACCCAGCTCAGCTCACCCCTCCACTTT	CASSTQLSSPLHF
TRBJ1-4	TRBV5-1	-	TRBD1	TGCGCCAGCAGCTGGATGACAGGGGTTAATGAAAAACTGTTTTTT	CASSWMTGVNEKLFF
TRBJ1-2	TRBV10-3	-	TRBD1	TGTGCCATCAGTGAGGGACAGGACTATGGCTACACCTTC	CAISEGQDYGYTF
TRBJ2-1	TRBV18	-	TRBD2	TGTGCCAGCTCACCCACAGCGGGGGGGGACAATGAGCAGTTCTTC	CASSPTAGGDNEQFF
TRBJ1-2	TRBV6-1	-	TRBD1	TGTGCCAGCATAGAGACGCTGGGGGACAGCTATGGCTACACCTTC	CASIETLGDSYGYTF
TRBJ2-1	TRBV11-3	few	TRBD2	TGTGCCAGCAGCTCAACCCCCAGGCTAGCGGGTTTCAATGAGCAGTTCTTC	CASSSTPRLAGFNEQFF
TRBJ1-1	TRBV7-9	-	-	TGTGCCAGCAGCGTTAGGACAGCTAACACTGAAGCTTTCTTT	CASSVRTANTEAFF
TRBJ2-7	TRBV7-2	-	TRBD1	TGTGCCAGCAGCTTAGGGTTGGGACAGCGATCCTACGAGCAGTACTTC	CASSLGLGQRSYEQYF
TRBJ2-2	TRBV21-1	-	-	TGTGCCAGCAGCAAAGTCCGAGCTGTGTGTAAAGGAAAAGGAACCGGGGAGCTGTTTTTT	CASSKVRAVCKGKGTGELFF
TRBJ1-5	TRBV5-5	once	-	TGTGCCAGCAGCCTGGACCCTGATCAGCCCCAGCATTTT	CASSLDPDQPQHF
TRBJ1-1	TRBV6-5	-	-	TGTGCCAGCAGTTATATGCAGGGGAACACTGAAGCTTTCTTT	CASSYMQGNTEAFF
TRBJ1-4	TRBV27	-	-	TGTGCCAGCAGTTTAGAGTCGGGGGGCGGCGGTGAAAAACTGTTTTTT	CASSLESGGGGEKLFF
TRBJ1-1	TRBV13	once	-	TGTGCCAGCAGCTTACGGGACCCGAACACTGAAGCTTTCTTT	CASSLRDPNTEAFF
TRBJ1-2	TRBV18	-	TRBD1	TGTGCCAGCTCCCGGGACAGTAACTATGGCTACACCTTC	CASSRDSNYGYTF
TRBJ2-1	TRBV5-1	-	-	TGCGCCAGCAGCGCCGGGACAACAATCAATGAGCAGTTCTTC	CASSAGTTINEQFF
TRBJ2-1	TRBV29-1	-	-	TGCAGCGTTGATGGGACATACAATGAGCAGTTCTTC	CSVDGTYNEQFF